This entry lists 12 T cell receptor beta chains sequenced from one sample in a study of blood T cell repertoires in COVID-19. Sequenced by immunoSEQ multiplex PCR; TCRdb stores in-frame clones only, minus some. The table lists tens of thousands of clones, approximately 86% of them singletons. Sample: peripheral blood. These receptors all stem from a man between 45 and 60 years old with active or convalescent COVID-19.

The chain combines TRBV28 with TRBJ2-2, with TRBD1 matching 7 bases. CDR3 size: 13 residues. After removal of 7 bases from V and 6 bases from J, the junction contained 5 bases not matched to a gene. CDR1 MDHEN and CDR2 SYDVKM come from the germline V gene. CDR3 bases: TGTGCCAGCAATTTTGACAGGGCCGGGGAGCTGTTTTTT. It specifies CASNFDRAGELFF.

This chain joins TRBV9 and TRBJ1-5, with D possibly matching TRBD1 (5 bases). Trimming cost V 0 bases and J 2 bases, with 15 bases left between them. Germline V gene lookup returns CDR1 SGDLS and CDR2 YYNGEE. The CDR3 has 17 amino acids. The DNA of the CDR3 is TGTGCCAGCAGCGTAGGAGAGGGGAGGGAAGGCAATCAGCCCCAGCATTTT. Its protein is CASSVGEGREGNQPQHF.

J is TRBJ1-3 and V is TRBV5-6; D not resolved. Germline V gene sequence: CDR1 SGHDT, CDR2 YYEEEE. This CDR3 has 15 amino acids. Between the trimmed V and J ends, which lost 5 bases and 0 bases, there was a span of 12 bases. For the CDR3, the DNA is TGTGCCAGCAGTCTTATTGTCTCCTCTGGAAACACCATATATTTT. It specifies CASSLIVSSGNTIYF.

The V gene is TRBV28, the J gene TRBJ2-4, with TRBD2 as a possible D gene (6 bases). The V and J ends lost 7 bases and 9 bases respectively, with 13 bases between them. There are 12 residues in the CDR3. The germline CDR1 and CDR2 sequences are MDHEN and SYDVKM. The CDR3 sequence is CASTDRGTIQYF. The CDR3 bases are TGTGCCAGCACCGACCGGGGGACCATTCAGTACTTC.

The table lists this clone with a few counts. The CDR3 coding sequence is TGTGCCAGTAGTATAGTAGGGGCAGATACGCAGTATTTT. Its translation is CASSIVGADTQYF. The chain uses TRBV19 and TRBJ2-3; possibly TRBD1 for D (5 bases). The germline gives CDR1 LNHDA, CDR2 SQIVND (reference sequence). The CDR3 is 13 residues long. V was shortened by 1 base and J by 4 bases, with 6 bases between the two germline ends.

The chain joins TRBV19 to TRBJ2-3; TRBD1 matches 9 bases. CDR3 length: 16 amino acids. Germline trimming cut 3 bases from V and 2 bases from J; bases unmatched to any gene: 6. CDR1 LNHDA and CDR2 SQIVND come from the germline V gene (reference sequence). The CDR3 DNA reads as TGTGCCAGTAGTATCCAGGGACAGGGCTACACAGATACGCAGTATTTT. Encoded protein: CASSIQGQGYTDTQYF.

Worth noting for this clone: Within the sample, other DNA sequences also encode this same CDR3. The chain couples TRBV12-3 or TRBV12-4 to TRBJ1-2; TRBD1 is a possible D gene (6 bases). There are 13 residues in the CDR3. V lost 5 bases and J lost 2, with 9 bases in between. The chain's CDR3 is CASSPTGNYGYTF. DNA for the CDR3: TGTGCCAGCAGTCCTACAGGGAACTATGGCTACACCTTC.

This chain joins TRBV6-2 or TRBV6-3 and TRBJ2-7, with a tentative D call TRBD2 (6 bases). The CDR3 contains 13 residues. Trimming cost V 4 bases and J 3 bases, with 10 bases left between them. Per germline, CDR1 MNHEY and CDR2 SVGEGT. In DNA, the CDR3 is TGTGCCAGCAGTTCGGGGGTAGGCTACGAGCAGTACTTC. This sequence encodes CASSSGVGYEQYF.

This chain connects TRBV14 to TRBJ2-3; 9 positions match TRBD1. V lost 1 base to trimming and J lost 1 base; unmatched junction nucleotides: 0. The CDR3 has 15 amino acids. Looked up from germline, CDR1 is SGHDN and CDR2 is FVKESK. The CDR3, as DNA: TGTGCCAGCAGCCAAGGGACAGGGGGCACAGATACGCAGTATTTT. Translated: CASSQGTGGTDTQYF. Supplemented by reference TRBV14 and TRBJ2-3, the full variable domain reads EAGVTQFPSHSVIEKGQTVTLRCDPISGHDNLYWYRRVMGKEIKFLLHFVKESKQDESGMPNNRFLAERTGGTYSTLKVQPAELEDSGVYFCASSQGTGGTDTQYFGPGTRLTVL.

The rearrangement links TRBV7-2 to TRBJ2-5, with 13 nucleotides matching TRBD2. V trimming: 5 bases; J trimming: 2 bases; junction bases outside the gene matches: 2. The CDR3 is 15 amino acids. Germline V gene sequence: CDR1 SGHTA, CDR2 FQGNSA. CDR3 loop: CASSRTSGGQETQYF. The CDR3 region has the DNA TGTGCCAGCAGCCGGACTAGCGGGGGACAAGAGACCCAGTACTTC.

This sequence joins TRBV4-1 and TRBJ2-7; D unclear. Trimming removed 2 bases from V and 1 base from J, with 18 bases in between. CDR3 length: 17 residues. Germline V gives CDR1 MGHRA, CDR2 YSYEKL. CDR3 residues: CASSQIRLRPPSYEQYV. The CDR3 DNA reads as TGCGCCAGCAGCCAAATACGACTGAGACCCCCTTCCTACGAGCAGTACGTC.

Within the sample, this clone is medium-sized. This chain joins TRBV28 and TRBJ1-6; tentative D call: TRBD1 (5 bases). The CDR3 extends over 13 amino acids. Looked up from germline, CDR1 is MDHEN and CDR2 is SYDVKM. The V and J ends lost 7 bases and 9 bases respectively, with 13 bases between them. The CDR3 sequence: CASNQGTFSPLHF. In DNA form, the CDR3 reads TGTGCCAGCAATCAGGGTACGTTTTCACCCCTCCACTTT.